This is a list of T cell receptor beta chains from one sample in a study of cytomegalovirus exposure and HLA in healthy donors. The table came from immunoSEQ multiplex PCR; TCRdb's copy has only in-frame clones and leaves some out. The sample consists of roughly 120,000 clones, roughly four fifths of them appearing once. The sample was PBMCs. These receptor sequences come from a woman aged 18-35 years in good health and CMV-seronegative. The CDR3 runs from the conserved cysteine through the conserved F or W. A D gene is named only where the DNA matches it firmly. A row's size may be missing; if present it is once, few, many or a size class.

clone size: once; J gene: TRBJ2-7; V gene: TRBV7-9; D gene: TRBD1; CDR3 protein: CASSLRQGATYEQYF; CDR3 DNA: TGTGCCAGCAGCTTAAGACAGGGGGCTACATACGAGCAGTACTTC
clone size: NA; J gene: TRBJ1-1; V gene: TRBV11-2; D gene: NA; CDR3 protein: CASSQTYGTEAFF; CDR3 DNA: TGTGCCAGCAGTCAAACTTACGGCACTGAAGCTTTCTTT
clone size: NA; J gene: TRBJ1-1; V gene: TRBV10-3; D gene: TRBD1; CDR3 protein: CAISESWDRGMNTEAFF; CDR3 DNA: TGTGCCATCAGTGAGTCGTGGGACAGGGGGATGAACACTGAAGCTTTCTTT
clone size: NA; J gene: TRBJ2-2; V gene: TRBV5-5; D gene: NA; CDR3 protein: CASSPYRADTGELFF; CDR3 DNA: TGTGCCAGCAGCCCCTACAGGGCGGACACCGGGGAGCTGTTTTTT
clone size: few; J gene: TRBJ2-7; V gene: TRBV18; D gene: TRBD1; CDR3 protein: CASSLGTAYEQYF; CDR3 DNA: TGTGCCAGCTCACTCGGGACAGCCTACGAGCAGTACTTC
clone size: NA; J gene: TRBJ1-1; V gene: TRBV5-6; D gene: TRBD1; CDR3 protein: CANSLVGQGATEAFF; CDR3 DNA: TGTGCCAACAGCTTAGTGGGACAGGGGGCGACTGAAGCTTTCTTT
clone size: few; J gene: TRBJ1-2; V gene: TRBV6-5; D gene: TRBD1; CDR3 protein: CASSDRVHGYTF; CDR3 DNA: TGTGCCAGCAGTGACAGGGTCCATGGCTACACCTTC
clone size: NA; J gene: TRBJ1-1; V gene: TRBV6-5; D gene: TRBD1; CDR3 protein: CASKTGTASNTEAFF; CDR3 DNA: TGTGCCAGCAAAACGGGGACAGCATCTAACACTGAAGCTTTCTTT
clone size: few; J gene: TRBJ1-2; V gene: TRBV19; D gene: NA; CDR3 protein: CASSAELYGYTF; CDR3 DNA: TGTGCCAGCAGCGCGGAACTCTATGGCTACACCTTC
clone size: NA; J gene: TRBJ1-4; V gene: TRBV9; D gene: NA; CDR3 protein: CASSPQGSSTNEKLFF; CDR3 DNA: TGTGCCAGCAGCCCCCAGGGTTCCTCAACTAATGAAAAACTGTTTTTT
clone size: NA; J gene: TRBJ2-4; V gene: TRBV19; D gene: NA; CDR3 protein: CASSIAAAGLAKNIQYF; CDR3 DNA: TGTGCCAGTAGTATAGCCGCGGCGGGGTTAGCCAAAAACATTCAGTACTTC
clone size: NA; J gene: TRBJ2-1; V gene: TRBV18; D gene: TRBD2; CDR3 protein: CASSSDKRGNEQFF; CDR3 DNA: TGTGCCAGCTCATCCGATAAGCGGGGCAATGAGCAGTTCTTC
clone size: NA; J gene: TRBJ2-7; V gene: TRBV2; D gene: TRBD1; CDR3 protein: CASRAGTGQYEQYF; CDR3 DNA: TGTGCCAGCAGGGCCGGGACAGGACAATACGAGCAGTACTTC
clone size: NA; J gene: TRBJ1-2; V gene: TRBV4-3; D gene: NA; CDR3 protein: CASSLANGGADGYTF; CDR3 DNA: TGCGCCAGCAGCCTGGCGAATGGGGGCGCGGATGGCTACACCTTC
clone size: NA; J gene: TRBJ1-1; V gene: TRBV7-9; D gene: NA; CDR3 protein: CASSRDSLNTEAFF; CDR3 DNA: TGTGCCAGCAGCCGGGACTCCCTGAACACTGAAGCTTTCTTT
clone size: NA; J gene: TRBJ2-7; V gene: TRBV11-2; D gene: NA; CDR3 protein: CASSLAVQSYEQYF; CDR3 DNA: TGTGCCAGCAGCTTAGCGGTCCAATCCTACGAGCAGTACTTC
clone size: once; J gene: TRBJ1-2; V gene: TRBV27; D gene: NA; CDR3 protein: CATREGDGYTF; CDR3 DNA: TGTGCCACCCGGGAGGGGGATGGCTACACCTTC
clone size: NA; J gene: TRBJ2-7; V gene: TRBV7-2; D gene: TRBD2; CDR3 protein: CASSPLGLAGVPSLDEQYF; CDR3 DNA: TGTGCCAGCAGCCCACTAGGACTAGCGGGGGTACCGTCCTTGGACGAGCAGTACTTC
clone size: NA; J gene: TRBJ1-4; V gene: TRBV9; D gene: TRBD1; CDR3 protein: CASSSREGGPYNEKLFF; CDR3 DNA: TGTGCCAGCAGCTCTCGGGAAGGGGGCCCTTATAATGAAAAACTGTTTTTT
clone size: NA; J gene: TRBJ2-2; V gene: TRBV4-2; D gene: NA; CDR3 protein: CASSHELPGTYRGELFF; CDR3 DNA: TGTGCCAGCAGCCACGAACTCCCCGGGACATACCGCGGGGAGCTGTTTTTT
clone size: NA; J gene: TRBJ1-5; V gene: TRBV30; D gene: NA; CDR3 protein: CAWSVYSQPQHF; CDR3 DNA: TGTGCCTGGAGTGTTTATTCCCAGCCCCAGCATTTT
clone size: NA; J gene: TRBJ2-1; V gene: TRBV7-9; D gene: NA; CDR3 protein: CASNSGTYNEQFF; CDR3 DNA: TGTGCCAGCAACAGTGGAACCTACAATGAGCAGTTCTTC
clone size: NA; J gene: TRBJ2-3; V gene: TRBV5-6; D gene: NA; CDR3 protein: CASSPSGYTDTQYF; CDR3 DNA: TGTGCCAGCAGCCCGAGCGGTTATACAGATACGCAGTATTTT
clone size: NA; J gene: TRBJ2-4; V gene: TRBV4-3; D gene: NA; CDR3 protein: CASSQALAGNSQYF; CDR3 DNA: TGCGCCAGCAGCCAAGCTTTGGCGGGAAACAGTCAGTACTTC
clone size: few; J gene: TRBJ2-7; V gene: TRBV30; D gene: TRBD1; CDR3 protein: CAWSVGDRGIYEQYF; CDR3 DNA: TGTGCCTGGAGTGTGGGGGACAGGGGGATTTACGAGCAGTACTTC
clone size: NA; J gene: TRBJ1-1; V gene: TRBV4-1; D gene: TRBD1; CDR3 protein: CASSKVAGTEREAFF; CDR3 DNA: TGCGCCAGCAGCAAAGTTGCCGGGACAGAGCGTGAAGCTTTCTTT
clone size: NA; J gene: TRBJ2-1; V gene: TRBV30; D gene: TRBD2; CDR3 protein: CAWSVPPSGGPRSYNEQFF; CDR3 DNA: TGTGCCTGGAGTGTTCCCCCTAGCGGGGGACCTAGATCCTACAATGAGCAGTTCTTC
clone size: NA; J gene: TRBJ2-5; V gene: TRBV10-2; D gene: NA; CDR3 protein: CASSDGGLEETQYF; CDR3 DNA: TGCGCCAGCAGTGACGGGGGGCTGGAAGAGACCCAGTACTTC
clone size: NA; J gene: TRBJ2-1; V gene: TRBV5-1; D gene: NA; CDR3 protein: CASSLLGGNEQFF; CDR3 DNA: TGCGCCAGCAGCTTGTTAGGAGGGAATGAGCAGTTCTTC
clone size: NA; J gene: TRBJ2-1; V gene: TRBV29-1; D gene: TRBD2; CDR3 protein: CSVPGTSGGGYNEQFF; CDR3 DNA: TGCAGCGTTCCCGGGACTAGCGGGGGGGGATACAATGAGCAGTTCTTC
clone size: NA; J gene: TRBJ2-7; V gene: TRBV19; D gene: TRBD1; CDR3 protein: CASSETVTGSYEQYF; CDR3 DNA: TGTGCCAGTAGTGAGACCGTGACAGGGTCCTACGAGCAGTACTTC
clone size: few; J gene: TRBJ1-6; V gene: TRBV4-3; D gene: NA; CDR3 protein: CASSQVRGSPLHF; CDR3 DNA: TGCGCCAGCAGCCAAGTCAGGGGTTCACCCCTCCACTTT
clone size: NA; J gene: TRBJ2-6; V gene: TRBV30; D gene: NA; CDR3 protein: CAWSVRQAGANGLTF; CDR3 DNA: TGTGCCTGGAGTGTACGGCAGGCTGGGGCCAACGGCCTGACTTTC
clone size: once; J gene: TRBJ1-5; V gene: TRBV2; D gene: NA; CDR3 protein: CASSDWGANQPQHF; CDR3 DNA: TGTGCCAGCAGTGACTGGGGCGCGAATCAGCCCCAGCATTTT
clone size: NA; J gene: TRBJ2-2; V gene: TRBV9; D gene: NA; CDR3 protein: CASSVYSTGELFF; CDR3 DNA: TGTGCCAGCAGCGTCTACAGCACCGGGGAGCTGTTTTTT
clone size: NA; J gene: TRBJ2-7; V gene: TRBV6-1; D gene: NA; CDR3 protein: CASRPSGKSSYEQYF; CDR3 DNA: TGTGCCAGCAGGCCCTCAGGGAAAAGCTCCTACGAGCAGTACTTC
clone size: NA; J gene: TRBJ2-1; V gene: TRBV6-1; D gene: TRBD2; CDR3 protein: CASTLAGGSYNEQFF; CDR3 DNA: TGTGCCAGCACCCTAGCCGGGGGGTCCTACAATGAGCAGTTCTTC
clone size: few; J gene: TRBJ1-2; V gene: TRBV7-2; D gene: NA; CDR3 protein: CASSPTKSPGRGYGYTF; CDR3 DNA: TGTGCCAGCAGCCCGACAAAATCCCCGGGGAGAGGCTATGGCTACACCTTC
clone size: NA; J gene: TRBJ2-7; V gene: TRBV19; D gene: NA; CDR3 protein: CASRQALTYEQYF; CDR3 DNA: TGTGCCAGCCGACAGGCCCTTACCTACGAGCAGTACTTC
clone size: few; J gene: TRBJ2-1; V gene: TRBV5-8; D gene: TRBD2; CDR3 protein: CASSLRAGGGYNEQFF; CDR3 DNA: TGTGCCAGCAGCTTGCGGGCGGGGGGGGGATACAATGAGCAGTTCTTC
clone size: NA; J gene: TRBJ1-6; V gene: TRBV2; D gene: TRBD1; CDR3 protein: CASSPTGESSPLHF; CDR3 DNA: TGTGCCAGCAGCCCGACAGGGGAAAGTTCACCCCTCCACTTT
clone size: NA; J gene: TRBJ2-1; V gene: TRBV27; D gene: NA; CDR3 protein: CASSTVGSYNEQFF; CDR3 DNA: TGTGCCAGCAGCACAGTTGGCTCCTACAATGAGCAGTTCTTC
clone size: NA; J gene: TRBJ1-5; V gene: TRBV27; D gene: NA; CDR3 protein: CASSLDYSNQPQHF; CDR3 DNA: TGTGCCAGCAGTCTGGACTATAGCAATCAGCCCCAGCATTTT
clone size: NA; J gene: TRBJ1-2; V gene: TRBV19; D gene: TRBD1; CDR3 protein: CASSTRDRVHGYTF; CDR3 DNA: TGTGCCAGTAGTACCCGGGACAGGGTCCATGGCTACACCTTC
clone size: NA; J gene: TRBJ1-1; V gene: TRBV5-1; D gene: TRBD1; CDR3 protein: CASSLGPTGGTEAFF; CDR3 DNA: TGCGCCAGCAGCTTGGGCCCTACAGGGGGCACTGAAGCTTTCTTT
clone size: NA; J gene: TRBJ1-1; V gene: TRBV19; D gene: TRBD1; CDR3 protein: CASSLGQIMNTEAFF; CDR3 DNA: TGTGCCAGTAGTCTGGGACAGATTATGAACACTGAAGCTTTCTTT
clone size: NA; J gene: TRBJ2-1; V gene: TRBV5-1; D gene: TRBD2; CDR3 protein: CASMLWTSGNEQFF; CDR3 DNA: TGCGCCAGCATGCTTTGGACTAGCGGAAATGAGCAGTTCTTC
clone size: few; J gene: TRBJ2-7; V gene: TRBV6-1; D gene: NA; CDR3 protein: CAEGVSYEQYF; CDR3 DNA: TGTGCAGAGGGGGTGTCCTACGAGCAGTACTTC
clone size: NA; J gene: TRBJ2-7; V gene: TRBV4-3; D gene: TRBD1; CDR3 protein: CASSQGEQGSYEQYF; CDR3 DNA: TGCGCCAGCAGCCAAGGGGAACAGGGGTCCTACGAGCAGTACTTC
clone size: NA; J gene: TRBJ1-1; V gene: TRBV19; D gene: NA; CDR3 protein: CASSIQDTEAFF; CDR3 DNA: TGTGCCAGTAGTATCCAGGACACTGAAGCTTTCTTT
clone size: NA; J gene: TRBJ1-2; V gene: TRBV27; D gene: NA; CDR3 protein: CASSIHGLRGAF; CDR3 DNA: TGTGCCAGCAGCATCCATGGACTTCGCGGGGCCTTC
clone size: once; J gene: TRBJ1-2; V gene: TRBV27; D gene: NA; CDR3 protein: CASSLSGGFPYGYTF; CDR3 DNA: TGTGCCAGCAGTTTATCGGGGGGGTTTCCCTATGGCTACACCTTC
clone size: NA; J gene: TRBJ1-3; V gene: TRBV4-3; D gene: NA; CDR3 protein: CASSQDMARGFIRSGNTIYF; CDR3 DNA: TGCGCCAGCAGCCAAGATATGGCCAGGGGATTCATACGCTCTGGAAACACCATATATTTT
clone size: NA; J gene: TRBJ1-1; V gene: TRBV6-5; D gene: NA; CDR3 protein: CASSPGRGWAFF; CDR3 DNA: TGTGCCAGCAGCCCAGGTCGGGGGTGGGCTTTCTTT
clone size: NA; J gene: TRBJ1-4; V gene: TRBV5-6; D gene: NA; CDR3 protein: CASSLGQQNEKLFF; CDR3 DNA: TGTGCCAGCAGCTTGGGACAGCAAAATGAAAAACTGTTTTTT
clone size: NA; J gene: TRBJ1-1; V gene: TRBV29-1; D gene: NA; CDR3 protein: CSVGGGPRFEAFF; CDR3 DNA: TGCAGCGTTGGGGGGGGCCCTCGGTTCGAAGCTTTCTTT
clone size: NA; J gene: TRBJ1-1; V gene: TRBV6-5; D gene: NA; CDR3 protein: CASSYEGITEAFF; CDR3 DNA: TGTGCCAGCAGTTACGAGGGAATCACTGAAGCTTTCTTT